The clone carrying this T cell receptor (beta chain) was seen many times. Its antigen is not identified. The data were obtained in a study of molecular identifiers for immune sequencing clone quantification. TCRdb re-called the PCR reads with MiXCR, one entry per CDR3 protein. The sample yields approximately 550,000 distinct CDR3 sequences, 20% to 25% seen once. Study observations and caveats: Among effectors, clones above 20 RNA copies held over 97% of molecules; among naive cells, under 1%.

The clonotype originates from a human donor in good health. Some libraries in this study had Jurkat cell RNA spiked in. The sample comprised naive CD8+ T cells from blood, with Jurkat cell RNA spiked in. Indicated subset: FACS-sorted CD8+CD4-CCR7+CD45RA+ naive T cells.

This CDR3 reads CATRSVVQSTDTQYF. The CDR3 DNA is TGTGCCACACGCAGTGTGGTACAGAGCACAGATACGCAGTATTTT. The gene calls are TRBV28 and TRBJ2-3; D unclear. CDR1 MDHEN and CDR2 SYDVKM come from the germline V gene. The CDR3 consists of 15 residues. Trimming shortened V by 10 bases and J by 0 bases, and 17 bases separated the two germline ends.